The next 19 T cell receptor beta chains were all read from a single sample in a study of technical replicates of blood from a handful of donors. Repertoires were generated with immunoSEQ multiplex PCR, while TCRdb's copy carries only in-frame clones and drops some. Of more than 65,000 clones in the sample, around 97% were seen once. The sample consisted of T cells isolated from PBMCs. These receptors all stem from a human donor in good health.

This chain uses TRBV30 with TRBJ1-4; unclear D gene. V lost 6 bases and J lost 4, with 9 bases in between. The length of the CDR3 is 12 residues. The V gene's germline CDR1 is GTSNPN and CDR2 SVGIG (reference sequence). In nucleotides, the CDR3 is TGTGCCTGCGGAGGCTTTAATGAAAAACTGTTTTTT. As protein: CACGGFNEKLFF.

The V call is TRBV6-4, the J call TRBJ2-7; 10 bases map to TRBD1. Germline loops: CDR1 MRHNA, CDR2 SNTAGT. Germline trimming cut 4 bases from V and 4 bases from J; bases unmatched to any gene: 4. The CDR3 has 14 amino acids. CDR3 amino acids: CASSARDRGYEQYF. CDR3 nucleotide sequence: TGTGCCAGCAGTGCCCGGGACAGGGGTTACGAGCAGTACTTC.

This clone was counted a few times. The J gene is TRBJ1-1, the V gene TRBV6-4; D call uncertain. Trimming pared 4 bases from V and 0 bases from J, leaving 6 bases between. Germline-derived CDR1 and CDR2 are MRHNA and SNTAGT. This CDR3 region has 13 residues. Written as DNA, the CDR3 is TGTGCCAGCAGTGCCTCCGTGAACACTGAAGCTTTCTTT. Translated, it gives CASSASVNTEAFF.

V and J are TRBV4-3 and TRBJ1-1; D perhaps matches TRBD1 (5 bases). Trimming removed 0 bases from V and 4 bases from J, with 15 bases in between. CDR1 and CDR2 from the germline V gene are LGHNA and YSLEER. The CDR3 contains 16 residues. The CDR3 sequence is CASSQDRNLQGTEAFF. In nucleotides, the CDR3 is TGCGCCAGCAGCCAAGATAGGAACCTCCAGGGCACTGAAGCTTTCTTT.

J is TRBJ2-4 and V is TRBV19, with 8 bases fitting TRBD1. Germline CDR1 LNHDA, CDR2 SQIVND (reference sequence). CDR3 length: 12 amino acids. With V trimmed by 6 bases and J by 8 bases, 3 bases remained unmatched. CDR3 sequence (DNA): TGTGCCAGTAGCCCACAGGGGGACATTCAGTACTTC. This sequence encodes CASSPQGDIQYF.

The chain links TRBV10-1 to TRBJ2-2, with D possibly TRBD2 on 6 matching bases. V was cut by 0 bases and J by 6 bases, with 11 bases left in between. Germline lookup yields CDR1 WNHNN and CDR2 SYGVQD (reference sequence). The CDR3 totals 15 residues. The CDR3 bases are TGCGCCAGCAGTGAGTCGTTACAGCGGGCCGGGGAGCTGTTTTTT. This translates into CASSESLQRAGELFF.

This rearrangement joins TRBV28 to TRBJ2-7; weak D call: TRBD2 (5 bases). The CDR3 spans 14 residues. Trimming shortened V by 2 bases and J by 2 bases, and 10 bases separated the two germline ends. The V gene's germline CDR1 is MDHEN and CDR2 SYDVKM. The CDR3 spells CASSLRGFTYEQYF. CDR3 nucleotides: TGTGCCAGCAGTTTACGGGGATTCACCTACGAGCAGTACTTC. Looking up the rest from reference TRBV28 and TRBJ2-7 gives the full variable domain: DVKVTQSSRYLVKRTGEKVFLECVQDMDHENMFWYRQDPGLGLRLIYFSYDVKMKEKGDIPEGYSVSREKKERFSLILESASTNQTSMYLCASSLRGFTYEQYFGPGTRLTVT.

This clone was counted between two and nine times. The V and J genes are TRBV19 and TRBJ1-1, with a weak D call TRBD1 (5 bases). CDR1 is LNHDA and CDR2 is SQIVND in the germline V gene (reference sequence). The CDR3 is made up of 14 amino acids. Trimming removed 5 bases from V and 1 base from J, with 11 bases in between. CDR3 protein: CASSHQGGNTEAFF. The CDR3 nucleotides read TGTGCCAGTAGTCATCAGGGAGGGAACACTGAAGCTTTCTTT.

The chain joins TRBV29-1 to TRBJ2-5; 9 bases fit TRBD1. Germline CDR1 and CDR2: SQVTM and ANQGSEA. CDR3 length: 13 amino acids. Trimming took 6 bases from V and 6 from J; bases not matched to a gene: 8. CDR3 in DNA: TGCAGCGTGGAGGGACAGGGTGTGAAGACCCAGTACTTC. As protein: CSVEGQGVKTQYF.

The rearrangement links TRBV7-8 to TRBJ1-5; D perhaps matches TRBD1 (5 bases). With 4 bases removed from V and 2 bases from J, the gap between germline ends came to 15 bases. Germline V CDR1 and CDR2: SGHVS, FQNEAQ. This CDR3 region has 16 residues. The CDR3, as DNA: TGTGCCAGCAGCTCAATCCCTCTAGGGGGCAATCAGCCCCAGCATTTT. Its protein product is CASSSIPLGGNQPQHF. Together with reference TRBV7-8 and TRBJ1-5, the CDR3 gives the full variable domain: GAGVSQSPRYKVAKRGQDVALRCDPISGHVSLFWYQQALGQGPEFLTYFQNEAQLDKSGLPSDRFFAERPEGSVSTLKIQRTQQEDSAVYLCASSSIPLGGNQPQHFGDGTRLSIL.

The gene calls are TRBV5-8 and TRBJ2-7; no firm D call. The V end lost 2 bases, the J end lost 2 bases, and 8 bases lay between the germline ends. The length of the CDR3 is 13 residues. Germline CDR1 and CDR2: SGHTS and YDEGEE. The CDR3, as DNA: TGTGCCAGCAGCTTTCCTATTACCTACGAGCAGTACTTC. Its translation: CASSFPITYEQYF.

The gene calls are TRBV5-6 and TRBJ2-1, with 12 bases aligning to TRBD2. V shed 4 bases, J shed 9 bases, and the junction held 8 bases outside the gene matches. The CDR3 has 15 residues. Germline-derived CDR1 and CDR2 are SGHDT and YYEEEE. The CDR3 is CASSQTSGRNTEQFF. The CDR3 nucleotides read TGTGCCAGCAGCCAGACTAGCGGGAGAAACACTGAGCAGTTCTTC.

V usage is TRBV27 and J usage is TRBJ1-2; a weak D match, TRBD1 (6 bases). The CDR3 consists of 14 residues. Germline CDR1 and CDR2: MNHEY and SMNVEV (reference sequence). V was cut by 5 bases and J by 4 bases, with 14 bases left in between. The CDR3 is CASSPRTASYGYTF. For the CDR3, the DNA is TGTGCCAGCAGTCCCCGGACAGCAAGCTATGGCTACACCTTC.

This chain uses TRBV5-1 with TRBJ2-2, with D maybe TRBD1 (6 bases). Germline CDR1 is SGHRS and CDR2 is YFSETQ. Deletions cut 5 bases from V and 4 bases from J, with 21 bases between. This CDR3 is built from 17 residues. CDR3 protein: CASRPNSGEYSTGELFF. The CDR3 region has the DNA TGCGCCAGCAGACCCAACTCAGGGGAATACAGCACCGGGGAGCTGTTTTTT.

V gene TRBV19 combines with J gene TRBJ2-2, with 9 bases identical to TRBD1. Germline CDR1 reads LNHDA; CDR2 reads SQIVND (reference sequence). V lost 5 bases, J lost 6 bases, and 7 bases stayed unmatched. The CDR3 runs 15 residues. CDR3: CASSPGTGWPGELFF. The CDR3 region has the DNA TGTGCCAGTAGTCCGGGGACAGGGTGGCCCGGGGAGCTGTTTTTT.

The CDR3 coding sequence is TGTGCCAGCAGCTTGGGACTAGCGGCGAACACCGGGGAGCTGTTTTTT. Amino acids: CASSLGLAANTGELFF. The chain links TRBV5-4 to TRBJ2-2; 9 nucleotides agree with TRBD2. The trim removed 0 bases at V and 0 bases at J, leaving 0 bases unmatched. From germline, CDR1 is SGHNT and CDR2 YYREEE (reference sequence). The CDR3 runs to 16 residues. Filled out from reference TRBV5-4 and TRBJ2-2, the complete variable domain reads ETGVTQSPTHLIKTRGQQVTLRCSSQSGHNTVSWYQQALGQGPQFIFQYYREEENGRGNFPPRFSGLQFPNYSSELNVNALELDDSALYLCASSLGLAANTGELFFGEGSRLTVL.

The genes are TRBV5-1 and TRBJ2-7, with 7 nucleotides matching TRBD2. Germline V CDR1 and CDR2: SGHRS, YFSETQ. The CDR3 sequence is 15 residues long. V shed 2 bases and J 3 bases; nucleotides not matched to a gene: 8. DNA for the CDR3: TGCGCCAGCAGCTTTGGTGGGAGGGAGGGCTACGAGCAGTACTTC. Residues: CASSFGGREGYEQYF.

The chain carries TRBV5-1 and TRBJ2-1; the D gene is possibly TRBD2 (6 bases). The CDR3 totals 17 residues. Per the germline V gene, CDR1 is SGHRS and CDR2 is YFSETQ. Trimming stripped 8 bases from V and 1 base from J, with 22 bases between. The CDR3 spells CASRVGRDSNSYNEQFF. CDR3 sequence (DNA): TGCGCCAGTAGGGTGGGGCGGGATAGTAATTCCTACAATGAGCAGTTCTTC.

V is TRBV19 and J is TRBJ1-2; the match to TRBD1 covers 8 bases. The V gene end was trimmed by 1 base and the J gene end by 5 bases; junction bases not matched to a gene: 9. Germline CDR1 reads LNHDA; CDR2 reads SQIVND (reference sequence). The CDR3 is made up of 16 amino acids. The CDR3 bases are TGTGCCAGTAGTATAGTAGGGCAGGGGGCTCGGTATGGCTACACCTTC. Protein sequence: CASSIVGQGARYGYTF.